These 9 T cell receptor beta chains were sequenced from one sample in a study of blood T cells in healthy people across ages. For the second PCR, which ran for roughly 6 to 12 cycles, a sample-barcoded 5' primer and a J-beta primer mix were used. Each CDR3 protein is one row after TCRdb ran MiXCR on the 5' RACE reads. This table holds approximately 820,000 distinct CDR3 sequences, approximately 48% found once. The sequencing sample was made of blood. Receptor source: a man in his fifties or sixties in good health.

The chain carries TRBV7-9 and TRBJ1-1; D unresolved. V lost 5 bases, J lost 1 base, and 8 bases lay in between. Germline lookup yields CDR1 SEHNR and CDR2 FQNEAQ (reference sequence). CDR3 length: 13 residues. For the CDR3, the DNA is TGTGCCAGCAGCCAATGGGAGAACACTGAAGCTTTCTTT. Translated: CASSQWENTEAFF. Supplemented by reference TRBV7-9 and TRBJ1-1, the full variable domain reads DTGVSQNPRHKITKRGQNVTFRCDPISEHNRLYWYRQTLGQGPEFLTYFQNEAQLEKSRLLSDRFSAERPKGSFSTLEIQRTEQGDSAMYLCASSQWENTEAFFGQGTRLTVV.

In this sample, this clonotype turned up a few times. The rearrangement links TRBV11-3 to TRBJ2-5, with 8 bases identical to TRBD1. Germline V gene lookup returns CDR1 SGHNT and CDR2 YENEEA. V shed 5 bases, J shed 3 bases, and the junction held 8 bases outside the gene matches. The CDR3 totals 15 residues. For the CDR3, the DNA is TGTGCCAGCAGCCTAAGACAGGGGAATAAAGAGACCCAGTACTTC. Its protein product is CASSLRQGNKETQYF.

The chain combines TRBV6-1 with TRBJ2-7; no clear D gene. Trimming removed 7 bases at V and 6 bases at J, with 16 bases between. The CDR3 totals 13 residues. Germline CDR1 is MNHNS and CDR2 is SASEGT. The CDR3 coding sequence is TGTGCCAGCACGCAGGCTTTTTCTTCCGAGCAGTACTTC. Protein: CASTQAFSSEQYF.

This clonotype was seen only a few times. The chain carries TRBV7-6 and TRBJ2-5; 11 nucleotides match TRBD1. V dropped 2 bases and J dropped 5; count of bases not matched to a gene: 10. There are 17 residues in the CDR3. Per the germline V gene, CDR1 is SGHVS and CDR2 is FNYEAQ. This chain's CDR3 is CASSLTRPGTGGETQYF. In DNA form, the CDR3 reads TGTGCCAGCAGCTTAACGAGACCTGGGACAGGGGGGGAGACCCAGTACTTC.

This clonotype was recorded at least ten times. In nucleotides, the CDR3 is TGCAGCGTCCAGGGACAGGGCCGGGAGACCCAGTACTTC. It is translated as CSVQGQGRETQYF. The V gene is TRBV29-1, the J gene TRBJ2-5, with 9 bases fitting TRBD1. V lost 6 bases and J lost 5; bases outside the gene matches: 7. The germline V gene encodes CDR1 SQVTM and CDR2 ANQGSEA. CDR3 size: 13 residues. Based on the CDR3 plus reference TRBV29-1 and TRBJ2-5, the full variable domain is SAVISQKPSRDICQRGTSLTIQCQVDSQVTMMFWYRQQPGQSLTLIATANQGSEATYESGFVIDKFPISRPNLTFSTLTVSNMSPEDSSIYLCSVQGQGRETQYFGPGTRLLVL.

The CDR3 nucleotides read TGTGCCAGCACCTTACCGGGACAGGGGTCCACTGAAGCTTTCTTT. It is translated as CASTLPGQGSTEAFF. The chain employs TRBV5-6 and TRBJ1-1; 10 bases fit TRBD1. CDR1 and CDR2 (germline): SGHDT, YYEEEE. This CDR3 is built from 15 residues. The V segment lost 6 bases and the J segment 4 bases; nucleotides outside the gene matches: 9.

The chain employs TRBV27 and TRBJ2-7; 7 positions agree with TRBD1. The CDR3 length is 16 residues. The J segment lost 3 bases and the V segment lost 8 bases, leaving 16 bases of the junction unmatched. In germline, CDR1 is MNHEY, CDR2 SMNVEV (reference sequence). In DNA form, the CDR3 reads TGTGCCAGCCGCTACCGGGGTGGACAGGTAGACTACGAGCAGTACTTC. Protein: CASRYRGGQVDYEQYF.

This chain links TRBV2 with TRBJ2-7, with D possibly TRBD1 on 5 matching bases. V lost 7 bases, J lost 3 bases, and 16 bases lay in between. The germline V gene encodes CDR1 SNHLY and CDR2 FYNNEI. The CDR3 covers 14 residues. CDR3 amino acids: CASTKSGLDYEQYF. The CDR3 coding sequence is TGTGCCAGCACCAAATCAGGGCTGGACTACGAGCAGTACTTC.

The chain has TRBV12-3 or TRBV12-4 and TRBJ1-1, with 7 bases lining up with TRBD1. V lost 5 bases to trimming and J lost 7 bases; unmatched junction nucleotides: 10. This CDR3 has 14 amino acids. This CDR3 reads CASSQGTVGFEAFF. The CDR3, as DNA: TGTGCCAGCAGTCAGGGGACAGTCGGTTTTGAAGCTTTCTTT.